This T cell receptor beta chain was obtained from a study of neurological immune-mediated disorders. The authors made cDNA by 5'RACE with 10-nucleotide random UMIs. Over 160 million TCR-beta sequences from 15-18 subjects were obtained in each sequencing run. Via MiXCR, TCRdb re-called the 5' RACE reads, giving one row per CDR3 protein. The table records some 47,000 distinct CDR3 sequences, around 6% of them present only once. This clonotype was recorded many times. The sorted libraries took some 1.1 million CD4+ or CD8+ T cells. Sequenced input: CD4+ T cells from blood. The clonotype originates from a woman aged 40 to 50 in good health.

The CDR3 nucleotides read TGCAGTGCGCCCGATGTAGATACGCAGTATTTT. This encodes CSAPDVDTQYF. The chain has TRBV20-1 and TRBJ2-3; D is unresolved. The length of the CDR3 is 11 residues. Trimming shortened V by 6 bases and J by 5 bases, and 9 bases separated the two germline ends. Per germline, CDR1 DFQATT and CDR2 SNEGSKA (reference sequence).